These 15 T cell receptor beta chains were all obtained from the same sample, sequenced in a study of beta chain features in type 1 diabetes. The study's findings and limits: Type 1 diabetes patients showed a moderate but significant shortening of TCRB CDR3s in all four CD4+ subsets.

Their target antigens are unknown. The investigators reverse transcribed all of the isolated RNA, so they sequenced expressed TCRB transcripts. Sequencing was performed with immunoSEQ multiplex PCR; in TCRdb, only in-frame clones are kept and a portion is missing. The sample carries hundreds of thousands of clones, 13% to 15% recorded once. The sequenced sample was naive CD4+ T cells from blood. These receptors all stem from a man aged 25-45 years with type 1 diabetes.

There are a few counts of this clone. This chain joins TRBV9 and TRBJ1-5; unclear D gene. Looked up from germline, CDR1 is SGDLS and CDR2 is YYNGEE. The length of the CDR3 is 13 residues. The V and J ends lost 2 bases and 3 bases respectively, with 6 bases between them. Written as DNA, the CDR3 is TGTGCCAGCAGCGTTTTTATCAATCAGCCCCAGCATTTT. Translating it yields CASSVFINQPQHF.

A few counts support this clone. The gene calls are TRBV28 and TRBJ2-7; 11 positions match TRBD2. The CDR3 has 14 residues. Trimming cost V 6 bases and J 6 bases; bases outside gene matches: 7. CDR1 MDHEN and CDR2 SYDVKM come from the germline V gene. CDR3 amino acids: CASRTSGKAGEQYF. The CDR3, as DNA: TGTGCCAGCAGGACTAGCGGGAAGGCGGGCGAGCAGTACTTC.

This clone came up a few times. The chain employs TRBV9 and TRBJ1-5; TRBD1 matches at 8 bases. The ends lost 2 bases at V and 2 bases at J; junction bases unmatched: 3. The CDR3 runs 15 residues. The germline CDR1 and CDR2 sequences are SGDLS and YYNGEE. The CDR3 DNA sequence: TGTGCCAGCAGCGTGACAGGGGTCCGCAATCAGCCCCAGCATTTT. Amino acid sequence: CASSVTGVRNQPQHF.

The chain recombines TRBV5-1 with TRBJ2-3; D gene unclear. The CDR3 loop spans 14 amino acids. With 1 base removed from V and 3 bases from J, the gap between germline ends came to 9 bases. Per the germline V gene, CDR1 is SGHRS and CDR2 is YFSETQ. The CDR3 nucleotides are TGCGCCAGCAGCTTGAGGCGGCCAACAGATACGCAGTATTTT. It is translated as CASSLRRPTDTQYF.

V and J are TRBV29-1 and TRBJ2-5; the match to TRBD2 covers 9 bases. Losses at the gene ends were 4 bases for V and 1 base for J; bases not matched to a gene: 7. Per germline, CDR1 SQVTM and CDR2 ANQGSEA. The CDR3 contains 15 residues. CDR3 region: CSVGGGRGSQETQYF. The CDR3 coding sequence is TGCAGCGTTGGAGGCGGGAGGGGGTCCCAAGAGACCCAGTACTTC.

The CDR3 DNA sequence: TGTGCCATCAGTGAGTCGATCAGCGGGAGGCACACAGATACGCAGTATTTT. Translating it yields CAISESISGRHTDTQYF. V gene TRBV10-3 combines with J gene TRBJ2-3; 9 bases line up with TRBD2. This CDR3 is built from 17 residues. The junction had 6 bases not matched to a gene; V was cut back by 0 bases and J by 2 bases. CDR1 is ENHRY and CDR2 is SYGVKD in the germline V gene.

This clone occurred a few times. DNA of the CDR3: TGCGCCAGCAGCTTTCTACAGGGTGTCAACACTGAAGCTTTCTTT. Translated: CASSFLQGVNTEAFF. The chain employs TRBV5-1 and TRBJ1-1; tentative D call: TRBD1 (6 bases). The CDR3 has 15 residues. V was cut by 2 bases and J by 2 bases, with 13 bases left in between. Per germline, CDR1 SGHRS and CDR2 YFSETQ.

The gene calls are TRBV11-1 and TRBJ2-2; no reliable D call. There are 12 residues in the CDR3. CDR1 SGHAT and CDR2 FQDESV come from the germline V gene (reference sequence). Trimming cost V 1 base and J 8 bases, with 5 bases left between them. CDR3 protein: CASSLGQGELFF. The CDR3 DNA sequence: TGTGCCAGCAGCTTAGGGCAGGGGGAGCTGTTTTTT.

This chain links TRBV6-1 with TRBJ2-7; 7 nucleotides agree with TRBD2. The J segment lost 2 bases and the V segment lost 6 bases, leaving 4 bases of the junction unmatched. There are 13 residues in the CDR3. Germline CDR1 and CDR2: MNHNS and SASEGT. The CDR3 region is CASRASGAYEQYF. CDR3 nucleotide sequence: TGTGCCAGCAGAGCTAGCGGAGCCTACGAGCAGTACTTC.

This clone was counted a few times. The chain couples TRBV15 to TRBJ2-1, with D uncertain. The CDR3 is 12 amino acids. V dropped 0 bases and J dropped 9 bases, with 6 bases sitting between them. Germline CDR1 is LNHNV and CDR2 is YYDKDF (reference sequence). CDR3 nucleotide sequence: TGTGCCACCAGCAGAGATCGGAGTGAGCAGTTCTTC. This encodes CATSRDRSEQFF.

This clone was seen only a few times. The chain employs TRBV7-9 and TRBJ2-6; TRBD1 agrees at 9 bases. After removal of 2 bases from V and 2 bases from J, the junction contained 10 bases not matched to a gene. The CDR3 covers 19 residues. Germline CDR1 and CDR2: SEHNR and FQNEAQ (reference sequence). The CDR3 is CASSLQGTGLVTGANVLTF. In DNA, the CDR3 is TGTGCCAGCAGCTTACAAGGGACAGGGTTAGTCACTGGGGCCAACGTCCTGACTTTC.

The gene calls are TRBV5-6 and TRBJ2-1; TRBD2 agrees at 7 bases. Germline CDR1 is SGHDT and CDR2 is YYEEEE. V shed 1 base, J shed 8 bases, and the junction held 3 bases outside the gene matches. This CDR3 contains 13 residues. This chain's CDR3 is CASSLSSGDEQFF. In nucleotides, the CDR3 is TGTGCCAGCAGCTTGTCCAGCGGGGATGAGCAGTTCTTC.

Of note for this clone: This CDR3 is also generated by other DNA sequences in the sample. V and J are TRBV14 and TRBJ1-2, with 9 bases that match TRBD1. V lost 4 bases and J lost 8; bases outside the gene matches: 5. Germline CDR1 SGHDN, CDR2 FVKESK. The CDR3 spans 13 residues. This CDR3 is CASSPRTGEGYTF. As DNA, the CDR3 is TGTGCCAGCAGCCCCCGGACAGGGGAAGGCTACACCTTC.

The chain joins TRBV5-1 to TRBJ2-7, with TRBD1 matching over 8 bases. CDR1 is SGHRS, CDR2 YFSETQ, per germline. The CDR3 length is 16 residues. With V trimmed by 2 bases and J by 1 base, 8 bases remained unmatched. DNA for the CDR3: TGCGCCAGCAGCTTACCGCCGGGACAGGCATCCTACGAGCAGTACTTC. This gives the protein CASSLPPGQASYEQYF.

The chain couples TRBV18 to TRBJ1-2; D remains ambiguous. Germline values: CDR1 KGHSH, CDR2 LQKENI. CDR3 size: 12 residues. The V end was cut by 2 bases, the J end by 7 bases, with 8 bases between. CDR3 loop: CASSPSRGGYTF. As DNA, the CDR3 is TGTGCCAGCTCACCAAGTAGAGGTGGCTACACCTTC.